This TCR beta chain was identified during a study of early T cells in non-severe SARS-CoV-2 infection. Study-level background: Chains stayed unpaired after sequencing of bulk RNA from unsorted whole blood.

Unique molecular identifier tags were affixed to discrete cDNA molecules. TCRdb reprocessed the 5' RACE reads via MiXCR and lists one record per CDR3 protein. The sample records fewer than 100,000 distinct CDR3 sequences, about 12% being singletons. General study points: VDJdb matching, biased toward anti-spike CD8 responses, missed private and CD4 specificities.

CDR1 SGHNT and CDR2 YYREEE come from the germline V gene (reference sequence). Trimming took 4 bases from V and 0 from J; bases not matched to a gene: 13. CDR3 size: 18 residues. This clonotype was recorded many times. Its matching antigen is unknown. This TCR was sampled from an adult who was a healthcare worker with PCR-confirmed SARS-CoV-2 infection or an uninfected control (not recorded which). This chain connects TRBV5-4 to TRBJ2-7; TRBD1 aligns across 10 bases. Sequenced input: whole blood. CDR3 residues: CASSPTPPGQGSSYEQYF. As DNA, the CDR3 is TGTGCCAGCAGCCCGACGCCTCCGGGACAGGGGAGCTCCTACGAGCAGTACTTC. The full variable domain, completed using reference TRBV5-4 and TRBJ2-7, is ETGVTQSPTHLIKTRGQQVTLRCSSQSGHNTVSWYQQALGQGPQFIFQYYREEENGRGNFPPRFSGLQFPNYSSELNVNALELDDSALYLCASSPTPPGQGSSYEQYFGPGTRLTVT.